A selection of T cell receptor beta chains follows, all from one sample in a study of T-cell reconstitution after alpha-beta-depleted transplantation in children. TCRdb used MiXCR to reprocess the PCR reads, holding one entry per CDR3 protein. The sample consists of fewer than 120,000 distinct CDR3 sequences, approximately 10% of them appearing once. The input for sequencing was PBMCs from the stem cell graft donor, taken from the stem cell graft. These receptors came from a human donor who donated a stem cell graft to a child with acute lymphoblastic leukemia. The CDR3 runs from the conserved cysteine through the conserved F or W. Each record gives: clone size, J gene, D gene, V gene, CDR3 protein, CDR3 DNA. The D gene is left open where the match is weak. Rows may omit the clone size; those that give it use once, few, many or a size class.

many TRBJ1-2 TRBD1 TRBV6-2/TRBV6-3 CASSYDRVDGYTF TGTGCCAGCAGTTACGACAGGGTCGACGGCTACACCTTC
many TRBJ2-1 . TRBV7-9 CASSLPRRGEQFF TGTGCCAGCAGCTTACCGAGGCGGGGTGAGCAGTTCTTC
many TRBJ1-3 . TRBV12-3/TRBV12-4 CASSGFQSSGNTIYF TGTGCCAGCAGCGGGTTTCAAAGCTCTGGAAACACCATATATTTT
many TRBJ2-1 . TRBV12-3/TRBV12-4 CASSMGGASSYNEQFF TGTGCCAGCAGTATGGGGGGAGCTAGCTCCTACAATGAGCAGTTCTTC
many TRBJ2-6 . TRBV7-9 CASSPDRPNVLTF TGTGCCAGCAGCCCAGACAGGCCAAACGTCCTGACTTTC
many TRBJ2-3 TRBD2 TRBV7-2 CASSPGLAGGLDTQYF TGTGCCAGCAGCCCTGGACTAGCGGGAGGACTAGATACGCAGTATTTT
many TRBJ2-1 . TRBV11-3 CASSRGDSYNEQFF TGTGCCAGCAGCCGCGGGGACTCCTACAATGAGCAGTTCTTC
many TRBJ2-1 . TRBV9 CASSVGVEQFF TGTGCCAGCAGCGTGGGGGTGGAGCAGTTCTTC
many TRBJ2-7 TRBD1 TRBV20-1 CSARLRDRVFHEQYF TGCAGTGCTAGATTGCGGGACAGGGTCTTCCACGAGCAGTACTTC
few TRBJ1-1 . TRBV13 CASSLGWAEAFF TGTGCCAGCAGCTTAGGGTGGGCTGAAGCTTTCTTT
many TRBJ1-1 . TRBV27 CASSFRQGISEAFF TGTGCCAGCAGTTTCCGCCAGGGGATCTCTGAAGCTTTCTTT
many TRBJ1-2 TRBD1 TRBV25-1 CASNIDRGDGYTF TGTGCCAGTAATATCGACAGGGGCGATGGCTACACCTTC
many TRBJ1-1 . TRBV6-4 CASSDSWQGLMNTEAFF TGTGCCAGCAGTGACTCTTGGCAGGGCCTGATGAACACTGAAGCTTTCTTT
many TRBJ2-7 TRBD2 TRBV7-3 CASSSYGTSGNEQYF TGTGCCAGCAGCTCATACGGGACTAGCGGGAACGAGCAGTACTTC
. TRBJ2-7 TRBD1 TRBV5-5 CASSAGTGTGATYEQYF TGTGCCAGCAGCGCCGGAACCGGGACAGGGGCCACCTACGAGCAGTACTTC
many TRBJ2-4 . TRBV3-1 CASSLGNRNIQYF TGTGCCAGCAGCCTAGGTAACAGAAACATTCAGTACTTC
many TRBJ2-7 . TRBV11-3 CASSLGQGDLYEQYF TGTGCCAGCAGCTTGGGGCAGGGCGACCTCTACGAGCAGTACTTC
many TRBJ1-5 . TRBV24-1 CATSDLPQQPQHF TGTGCCACCAGTGATTTGCCCCAGCAGCCCCAGCATTTT